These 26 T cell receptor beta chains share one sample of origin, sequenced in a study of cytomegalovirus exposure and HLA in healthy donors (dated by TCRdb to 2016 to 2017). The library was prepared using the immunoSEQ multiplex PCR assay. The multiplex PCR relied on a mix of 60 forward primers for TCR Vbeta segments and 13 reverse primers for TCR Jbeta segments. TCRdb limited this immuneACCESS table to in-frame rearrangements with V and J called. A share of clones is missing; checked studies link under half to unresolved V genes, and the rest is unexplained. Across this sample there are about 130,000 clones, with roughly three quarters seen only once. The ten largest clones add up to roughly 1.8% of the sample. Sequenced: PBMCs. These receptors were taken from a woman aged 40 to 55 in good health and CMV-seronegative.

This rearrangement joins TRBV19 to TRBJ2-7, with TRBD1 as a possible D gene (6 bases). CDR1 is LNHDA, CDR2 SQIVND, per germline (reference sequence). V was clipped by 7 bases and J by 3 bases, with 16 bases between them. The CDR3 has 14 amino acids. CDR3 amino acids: CASTLRPGVYEQYF. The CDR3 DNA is TGTGCCAGTACCCTTAGGCCAGGGGTCTACGAGCAGTACTTC.

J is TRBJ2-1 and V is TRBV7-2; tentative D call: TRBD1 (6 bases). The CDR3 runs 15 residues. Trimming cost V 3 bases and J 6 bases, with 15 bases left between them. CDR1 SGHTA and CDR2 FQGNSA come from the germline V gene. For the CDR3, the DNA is TGTGCCAGCAGCTTTTCCGGGACATACTCCAATGAGCAGTTCTTC. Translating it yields CASSFSGTYSNEQFF.

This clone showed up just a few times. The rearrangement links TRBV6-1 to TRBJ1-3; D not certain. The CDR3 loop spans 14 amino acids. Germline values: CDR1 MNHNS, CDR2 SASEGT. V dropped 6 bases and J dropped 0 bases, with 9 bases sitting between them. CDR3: CASREQISGNTIYF. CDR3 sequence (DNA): TGTGCCAGCAGGGAGCAAATCTCTGGAAACACCATATATTTT.

The DNA of the CDR3 is TGCGCCAGCACCGGGGGGCCCTTCGAGCAGTACTTC. It is translated as CASTGGPFEQYF. This rearrangement joins TRBV5-1 to TRBJ2-7; TRBD2 is a possible D gene (7 bases). Germline loops: CDR1 SGHRS, CDR2 YFSETQ. The germline V and J ends were trimmed by 6 bases and 6 bases, with 13 bases remaining between them. The CDR3 extends over 12 amino acids.

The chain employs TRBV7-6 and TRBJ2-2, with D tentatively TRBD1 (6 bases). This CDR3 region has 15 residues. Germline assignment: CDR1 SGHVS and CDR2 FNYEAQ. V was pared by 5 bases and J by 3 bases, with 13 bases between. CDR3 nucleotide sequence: TGTGCCAGCAGCCAAACAGGGCCCGACACCGGGGAGCTGTTTTTT. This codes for CASSQTGPDTGELFF.

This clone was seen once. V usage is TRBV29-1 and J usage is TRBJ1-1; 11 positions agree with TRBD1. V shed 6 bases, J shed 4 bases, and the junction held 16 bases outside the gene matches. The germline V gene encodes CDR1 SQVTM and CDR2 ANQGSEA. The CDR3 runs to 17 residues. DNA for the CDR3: TGCAGCGTGTTCATCCTCACCCGGGACAGGGGGGTCACTGAAGCTTTCTTT. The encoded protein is CSVFILTRDRGVTEAFF. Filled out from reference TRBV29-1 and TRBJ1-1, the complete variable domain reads SAVISQKPSRDICQRGTSLTIQCQVDSQVTMMFWYRQQPGQSLTLIATANQGSEATYESGFVIDKFPISRPNLTFSTLTVSNMSPEDSSIYLCSVFILTRDRGVTEAFFGQGTRLTVV.

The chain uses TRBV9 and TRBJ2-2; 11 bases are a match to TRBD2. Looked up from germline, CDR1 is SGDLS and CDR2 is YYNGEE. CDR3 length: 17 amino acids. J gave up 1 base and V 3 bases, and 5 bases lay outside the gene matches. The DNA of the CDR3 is TGTGCCAGCAGCGCGGGCGGACTAGCGGGGAACACCGGGGAGCTGTTTTTT. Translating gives CASSAGGLAGNTGELFF.

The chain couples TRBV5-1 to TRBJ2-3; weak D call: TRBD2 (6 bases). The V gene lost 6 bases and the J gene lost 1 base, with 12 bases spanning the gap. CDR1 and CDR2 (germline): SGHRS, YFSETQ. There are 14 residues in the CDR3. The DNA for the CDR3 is TGCGCCAGCATGGATCAGCGGGGCACAGATACGCAGTATTTT. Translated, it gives CASMDQRGTDTQYF.

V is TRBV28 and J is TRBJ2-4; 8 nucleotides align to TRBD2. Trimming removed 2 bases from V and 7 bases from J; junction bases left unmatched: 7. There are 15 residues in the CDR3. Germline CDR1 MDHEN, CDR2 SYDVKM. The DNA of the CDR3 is TGTGCCAGCAGTTTACCCTGGACTAGCACGAACATTCAGTACTTC. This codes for CASSLPWTSTNIQYF.

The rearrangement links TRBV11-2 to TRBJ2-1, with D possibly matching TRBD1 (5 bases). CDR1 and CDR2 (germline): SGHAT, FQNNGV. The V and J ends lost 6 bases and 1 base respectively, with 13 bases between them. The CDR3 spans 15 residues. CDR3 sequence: CASRPTGRSYNEQFF. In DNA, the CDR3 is TGTGCCAGCAGGCCAACAGGAAGATCCTACAATGAGCAGTTCTTC.

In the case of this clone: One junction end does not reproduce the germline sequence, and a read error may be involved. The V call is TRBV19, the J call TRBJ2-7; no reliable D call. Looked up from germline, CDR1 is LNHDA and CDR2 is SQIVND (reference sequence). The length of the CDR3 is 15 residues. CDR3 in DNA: TGTGCCAGTTCTGAGGTAGGTCATCCCTCCTACGAGCAGCACTTC. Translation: CASSEVGHPSYEQHF.

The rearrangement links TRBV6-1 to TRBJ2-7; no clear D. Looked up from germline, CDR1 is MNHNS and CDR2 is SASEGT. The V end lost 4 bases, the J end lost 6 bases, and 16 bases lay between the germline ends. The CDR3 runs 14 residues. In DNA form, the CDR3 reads TGTGCCAGCAGTGCCCGGAGTGTGGTAAGCGAGCAGTACTTC. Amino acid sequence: CASSARSVVSEQYF.

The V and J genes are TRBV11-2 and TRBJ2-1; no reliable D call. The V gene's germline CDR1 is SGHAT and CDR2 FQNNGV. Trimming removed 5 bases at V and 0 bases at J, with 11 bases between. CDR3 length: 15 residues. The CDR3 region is CASSLDLGSYNEQFF. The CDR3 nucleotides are TGTGCCAGCAGCCTCGACTTAGGCTCCTACAATGAGCAGTTCTTC.

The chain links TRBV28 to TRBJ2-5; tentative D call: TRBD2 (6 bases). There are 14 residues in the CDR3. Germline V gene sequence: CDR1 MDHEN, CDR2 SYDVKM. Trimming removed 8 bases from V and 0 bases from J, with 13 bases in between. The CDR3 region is CASEAGRYQETQYF. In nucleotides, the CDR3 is TGTGCCAGCGAGGCGGGGCGGTACCAAGAGACCCAGTACTTC.

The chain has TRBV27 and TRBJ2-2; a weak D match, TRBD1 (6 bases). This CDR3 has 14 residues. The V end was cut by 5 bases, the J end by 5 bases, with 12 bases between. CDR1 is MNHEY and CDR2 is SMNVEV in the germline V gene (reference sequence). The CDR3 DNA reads TGTGCCAGCAGTCAACCCGACAGGACCGGGGAGCTGTTTTTT. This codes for CASSQPDRTGELFF.

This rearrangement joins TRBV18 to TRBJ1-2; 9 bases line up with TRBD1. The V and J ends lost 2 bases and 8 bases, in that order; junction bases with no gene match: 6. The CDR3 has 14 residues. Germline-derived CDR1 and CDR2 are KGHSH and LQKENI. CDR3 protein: CASSPNSDRGGYTF. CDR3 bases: TGTGCCAGCTCACCAAACTCGGACAGGGGCGGCTACACCTTC.

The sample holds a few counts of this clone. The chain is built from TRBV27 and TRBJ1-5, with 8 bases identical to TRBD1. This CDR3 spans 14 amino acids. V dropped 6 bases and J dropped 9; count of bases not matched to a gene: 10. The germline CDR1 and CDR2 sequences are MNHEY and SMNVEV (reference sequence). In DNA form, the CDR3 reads TGTGCCAGCAGAGAAGGACAGGGTGGACTGCCCCAGCATTTT. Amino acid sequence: CASREGQGGLPQHF.

The CDR3 DNA reads as TGTGCCAGCAGCTTAGTAGCAGCGGGGGTCTACGAGCAGTACTTC. This gives the protein CASSLVAAGVYEQYF. The chain is built from TRBV7-2 and TRBJ2-7, with 8 positions matching TRBD2. With 1 base clipped from V and 3 bases from J, the junction kept 5 bases outside the gene matches. The CDR3 extends over 15 amino acids. Looked up from germline, CDR1 is SGHTA and CDR2 is FQGNSA.

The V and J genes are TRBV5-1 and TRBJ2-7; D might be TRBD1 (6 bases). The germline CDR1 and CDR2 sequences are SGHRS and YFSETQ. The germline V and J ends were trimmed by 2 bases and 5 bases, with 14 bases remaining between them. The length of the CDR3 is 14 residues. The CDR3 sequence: CASSFGTQGNEQYF. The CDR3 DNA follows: TGCGCCAGCAGCTTCGGGACACAAGGCAACGAGCAGTACTTC. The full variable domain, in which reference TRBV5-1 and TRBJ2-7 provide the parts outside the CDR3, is KAGVTQTPRYLIKTRGQQVTLSCSPISGHRSVSWYQQTPGQGLQFLFEYFSETQRNKGNFPGRFSGRQFSNSRSEMNVSTLELGDSALYLCASSFGTQGNEQYFGPGTRLTVT.

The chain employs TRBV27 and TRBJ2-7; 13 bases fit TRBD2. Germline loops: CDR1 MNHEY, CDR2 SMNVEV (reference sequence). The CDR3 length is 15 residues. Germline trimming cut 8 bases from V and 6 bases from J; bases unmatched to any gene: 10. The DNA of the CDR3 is TGTGCCAGCTCGAACTCCGGGACTAGCGGGGCCGAGCAGTACTTC. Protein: CASSNSGTSGAEQYF.

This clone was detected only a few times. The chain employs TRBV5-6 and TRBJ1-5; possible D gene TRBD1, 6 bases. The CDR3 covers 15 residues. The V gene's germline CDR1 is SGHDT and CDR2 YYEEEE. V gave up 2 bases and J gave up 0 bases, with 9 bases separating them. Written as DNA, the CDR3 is TGTGCCAGCAGCTTAGGGGGAGATAGCAATCAGCCCCAGCATTTT. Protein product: CASSLGGDSNQPQHF. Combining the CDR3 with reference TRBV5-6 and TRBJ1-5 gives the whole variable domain DAGVTQSPTHLIKTRGQQVTLRCSPKSGHDTVSWYQQALGQGPQFIFQYYEEEERQRGNFPDRFSGHQFPNYSSELNVNALLLGDSALYLCASSLGGDSNQPQHFGDGTRLSIL.

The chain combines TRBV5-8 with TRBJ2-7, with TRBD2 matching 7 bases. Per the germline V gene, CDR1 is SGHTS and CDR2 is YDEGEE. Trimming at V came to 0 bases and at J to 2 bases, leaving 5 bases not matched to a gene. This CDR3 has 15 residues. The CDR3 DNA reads TGTGCCAGCAGCTTGGACGCGGGGGTTACCTACGAGCAGTACTTC. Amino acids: CASSLDAGVTYEQYF.

CDR3 in DNA: TGTGCCTGGCGGGCGGGACTCCAAGAGACCCAGTACTTC. It specifies CAWRAGLQETQYF. V is TRBV30 and J is TRBJ2-5, with D possibly TRBD2 on 6 matching bases. The germline V gene encodes CDR1 GTSNPN and CDR2 SVGIG (reference sequence). Trimming stripped 5 bases from V and 1 base from J, with 11 bases between. The CDR3 loop spans 13 amino acids.

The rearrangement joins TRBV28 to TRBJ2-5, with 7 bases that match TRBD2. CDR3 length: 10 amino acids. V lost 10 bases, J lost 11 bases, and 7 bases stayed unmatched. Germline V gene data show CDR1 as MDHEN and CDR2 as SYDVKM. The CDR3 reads CAIRGEEQYF. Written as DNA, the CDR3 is TGTGCCATCCGGGGGGAAGAGCAGTACTTC. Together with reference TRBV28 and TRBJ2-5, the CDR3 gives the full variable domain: DVKVTQSSRYLVKRTGEKVFLECVQDMDHENMFWYRQDPGLGLRLIYFSYDVKMKEKGDIPEGYSVSREKKERFSLILESASTNQTSMYLCAIRGEEQYFGPGTRLLVL.

CDR3 in amino acids: CASKPKGLAEHKGHEQYF. The CDR3 DNA sequence: TGCGCCAGCAAACCCAAGGGGCTAGCGGAGCACAAGGGTCACGAGCAGTACTTC. V and J are TRBV5-1 and TRBJ2-7, with 7 bases aligning to TRBD2. CDR1 is SGHRS, CDR2 YFSETQ, per germline. CDR3 length equals 18 residues. V was clipped by 6 bases and J by 5 bases; unmatched bases: 23.

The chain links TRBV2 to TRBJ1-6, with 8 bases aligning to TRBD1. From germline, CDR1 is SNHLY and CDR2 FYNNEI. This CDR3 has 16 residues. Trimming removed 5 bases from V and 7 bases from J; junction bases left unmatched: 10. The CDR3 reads CASSQDRGRSNSPLHF. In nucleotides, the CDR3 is TGTGCCAGCAGTCAAGACAGGGGAAGGTCGAATTCACCCCTCCACTTT.